The sequence of this T cell receptor beta chain was determined in a study of radiotherapy plus CTLA-4 blockade in lung cancer. Overall study context: The study recorded objective responses in about 20% of patients and disease control in approximately 29%. Study-wide findings and caveats: Clones of tumor-derived TCRs expanded in blood after radiotherapy plus ipilimumab.

Points on this clone: The target antigen is unknown.

TCRdb's copy holds only in-frame clones and misses some; the assay was immunoSEQ multiplex PCR. The sample gives about 110,000 clones, roughly 77% of which show up once; roughly 3.3% is in the top ten. The sequenced sample was peripheral blood, obtained from a patient treated with radiotherapy plus ipilimumab. The receptor comes from a human donor with non-small cell lung cancer that progressed on radiotherapy plus ipilimumab. Some clones in this sample may be carry-over from other donors' samples.

CDR3 DNA sequence: TGTGCCAGCAGTTTTTCAAGGGGTGGCTACACCTTC. Translated: CASSFSRGGYTF. This chain uses TRBV28 with TRBJ1-2; weak D call: TRBD1 (5 bases). Germline-derived CDR1 and CDR2 are MDHEN and SYDVKM. This CDR3 is 12 amino acids long. V lost 3 bases and J lost 7, with 9 bases in between.